This entry concerns a single TCR delta chain. No antigen is known for it. This may be a read error: a much more frequent sequence differs by one nucleotide. The same CDR3 is also encoded by other DNA sequences in this sample. CDR1 TSWWSYY and CDR2 QGS come from the germline V gene. The CDR3 covers 19 residues. TCRdb re-processed the multiplex PCR reads using CATT. Of tens of thousands of delta-chain clones in the sample, roughly 1.4% were seen once. Bulk repertoires came from Vgamma9/Vdelta2+ or Vdelta2-negative gammadelta T cells flow-sorted from PBMC. This entry belongs to a study of γδ T cells in repeated Plasmodium falciparum infection. Findings and limits, study-wide: Over time and infection, Vgamma9/Vdelta2+ repertoires remained highly stable and polyclonal.

This TCR came from a pool of human donors (malaria-infected and uninfected, not separated). What was sequenced was gamma-delta T cells from blood. This rearrangement joins TRDV1 to TRDJ1; maybe TRDD2 (6 bases). In the absence of a J gene in TCRdb, the DNA was matched to germline to assign it here. This CDR3 reads CALGEHYPTRDSYTDKLIF. The DNA of the CDR3 is TGTGCTCTTGGAGAACATTATCCTACTCGTGACTCCTACACCGATAAACTCATCTTT.